A selection of T cell receptor beta chains follows, all from one sample in a study of blood T cells in healthy people across ages. From the 5' RACE reads, TCRdb called clonotypes with MiXCR, one entry per CDR3 protein. Of about 970,000 distinct CDR3 sequences listed, roughly 51% are singletons. Sequencing input: blood. All receptors derive from a woman aged 60-75 years in good health. CDR3s include the opening cysteine and the closing phenylalanine or tryptophan. Fields, in order: clone size, J gene, V gene, CDR3 protein. Size is stated for part of the rows, as once, few or many counts, or as a class when the clone is expanded.

>-|TRBJ1-1|TRBV5-6
CASSPTARRNTEAFF
>-|TRBJ1-2|TRBV7-2
CASLRPNSRGYTF
>-|TRBJ2-2|TRBV6-5
CASILDRGGTGELFF
>-|TRBJ2-5|TRBV6-5
CASSYPGGRETQYF
>-|TRBJ2-2|TRBV7-2
CASSLGGLAGGTGELFF
>-|TRBJ2-7|TRBV5-5
CASSSPGQGIEQYF
>few|TRBJ2-7|TRBV20-1
CSAREGGLAGGIGSYEQYF
>-|TRBJ2-7|TRBV28
CASSFGVVGQYF
>few|TRBJ2-1|TRBV27
CASSFGEQFF
>-|TRBJ2-1|TRBV5-1
CASSGLAGLNNEQFF
>-|-|TRBV6-5
CASSYSERETQYF
>few|TRBJ2-1|TRBV7-8
CASSLASGYFGSSYNEQFF
>-|TRBJ1-2|TRBV7-9
CASSWGSSGYTF
>-|TRBJ2-4|TRBV4-3
CASSHEVGAKNIQYF
>few|TRBJ2-6|TRBV11-1
CASSLSISGSSGANVLTF